The T cell receptor (beta chain) under discussion was sequenced for a study of blood T cell repertoires in COVID-19. The overall study: The samples span acute and convalescent COVID-19 from the United States, Italy and Spain. In each case, the material was cDNA or gDNA derived from T cells, B-cell-depleted T cells, or PBMCs.

Per the original data handling: How many nucleated cells were present was estimated from reference gene primer amplification. Generated by immunoSEQ multiplex PCR, the TCRdb table keeps only in-frame clones and is missing some. D and trimming come from the DNA, and the V and J calls and clone size come from that table. This sample has 350,000 or so clones, with about four fifths found just once. Sequenced input: peripheral blood. This TCR came from a young man with active or convalescent COVID-19.

This chain's CDR3 is CASSPVTEAFF. The CDR3 nucleotides read TGTGCCAGCAGCCCAGTCACGGAAGCTTTCTTT. This chain connects TRBV7-9 to TRBJ1-1; D remains unclear. The germline V gene encodes CDR1 SEHNR and CDR2 FQNEAQ (reference sequence). The CDR3 is made up of 11 amino acids. The germline V and J ends were trimmed by 5 bases and 8 bases, with 9 bases remaining between them.